This passage covers 8 T cell receptor beta chains from one sample sequenced in a study of beta chain features in type 1 diabetes. Sequenced material consisted of expressed TCRB transcripts (all of the isolated RNA was reverse transcribed). Some clones are missing from TCRdb's copy, which holds only in-frame ones; the method was immunoSEQ multiplex PCR. The sample has 620,000 or so clones, roughly a sixth seen once. The sample was naive CD4+ T cells from blood. The receptor set was obtained from a man between 18 and 29 years old in good health.

The genes are TRBV25-1 and TRBJ2-5; D may be TRBD1 (6 bases). The J call is in doubt because the DNA end fits TRBJ2-7 better. From germline, CDR1 is MGHDK and CDR2 SYGVNS. The CDR3 is 12 amino acids. The CDR3 DNA follows: TGTGCCAGCAGCGGTGGGGGCCACGAGCAGTACTTC. It encodes CASSGGGHEQYF.

With regard to this clone: One base away lies a much larger clone, so this may be a sequencing read error. The CDR3 sequence: CASSLPTGTDIQYF. The CDR3 coding sequence is TGTGCCAGCAGTCTCCCTACAGGGACGGACATTCAGTACTTC. V is TRBV28 and J is TRBJ2-4, with D possibly TRBD1 on 6 matching bases. The CDR3 sequence is 14 residues long. The V and J ends lost 5 bases and 8 bases respectively, with 16 bases between them. The germline CDR1 and CDR2 sequences are MDHEN and SYDVKM.

This clone has just a few counts. V is TRBV29-1 and J is TRBJ1-4; 7 bases agree with TRBD1. CDR3 length: 13 residues. The ends lost 6 bases at V and 5 bases at J; junction bases unmatched: 6. From germline, CDR1 is SQVTM and CDR2 ANQGSEA. The CDR3 DNA reads TGCAGCGTGGGCCAGGGGGAAAATGAAAAACTGTTTTTT. The encoded protein is CSVGQGENEKLFF. Variable domain in full (rest from reference TRBV29-1 and TRBJ1-4): SAVISQKPSRDICQRGTSLTIQCQVDSQVTMMFWYRQQPGQSLTLIATANQGSEATYESGFVIDKFPISRPNLTFSTLTVSNMSPEDSSIYLCSVGQGENEKLFFGSGTQLSVL.

In DNA, the CDR3 is TGTGCCAGCAGTTCTATCCAGGGGGCTAGTCAGCCCCAGCATTTT. It encodes CASSSIQGASQPQHF. The chain links TRBV28 to TRBJ1-5; 8 bases align to TRBD1. This CDR3 is built from 15 residues. Germline values: CDR1 MDHEN, CDR2 SYDVKM. V gave up 4 bases and J gave up 6 bases; unmatched junction bases: 8.

This clone was detected only a few times. J is TRBJ2-3 and V is TRBV28, with a weak D call TRBD1 (5 bases). This CDR3 is built from 13 residues. CDR1 and CDR2 from the germline V gene are MDHEN and SYDVKM. V was cut by 6 bases and J by 10 bases, with 17 bases left in between. Here the CDR3 DNA reads TGTGCCAGCAGAAAGGGGCGGCCCACGTCGCAGTATTTT. Translating it yields CASRKGRPTSQYF.

In regard to this clone: The sample holds other DNA sequences that translate to the same CDR3. The chain employs TRBV6-5 and TRBJ2-7; 10 bases align to TRBD2. The CDR3 spans 15 residues. The germline V gene has CDR1 MNHEY and CDR2 SVGAGI. V was clipped by 0 bases and J by 2 bases; unmatched bases: 1. CDR3 DNA sequence: TGTGCCAGCAGTTACTCGCTAGCGGGAGCCTACGAGCAGTACTTC. As protein: CASSYSLAGAYEQYF.

The V and J genes are TRBV5-1 and TRBJ2-6; D unclear. Germline CDR1 reads SGHRS; CDR2 reads YFSETQ. Trimming left V 0 bases short and J 2 bases short, with 6 bases between. CDR3 length: 15 residues. In DNA form, the CDR3 reads TGCGCCAGCAGCTTGGGCGGACCTGGGGCCAACGTCCTGACTTTC. Its protein product is CASSLGGPGANVLTF.

CDR3 bases: TGTGCCAGCAGCCCCCCGACTAGCGGGGTAAGCTCCTACAATGAGCAGTTCTTC. This translates into CASSPPTSGVSSYNEQFF. V is TRBV7-9 and J is TRBJ2-1, with 11 bases matching TRBD2. The CDR3 consists of 18 residues. J lost 0 bases, V lost 5 bases, and 9 bases had no gene match. Per the germline V gene, CDR1 is SEHNR and CDR2 is FQNEAQ (reference sequence).